The 28 T cell receptor beta chains below were found in one sample sequenced in a study of long-term antiretroviral therapy in people with HIV (dated by TCRdb to 2022 to 2024). Sequencing of the TRB variable region was done with the immunoSEQ hsTCRB v3.0 assay at survey level resolution. Held by TCRdb, this immuneACCESS table contains in-frame sequences only and omits some clones. Under half of the omission traces to an unresolved V gene where checked; the cause of the rest is unknown. This sample comprises around 15,000 clones, around 80% of them detected only once. The top ten clonotypes cover roughly a fifth of the sample. This specimen consisted of unsorted PBMCs, obtained 2.1 years after starting antiretroviral therapy. These receptors originate from a man aged 35-49 years with HIV.

This clone was counted between two and nine times. This chain connects TRBV5-6 to TRBJ2-7; a weak D match, TRBD1 (5 bases). CDR1 SGHDT and CDR2 YYEEEE come from the germline V gene. The CDR3 covers 12 residues. Trimming left V 3 bases short and J 3 bases short, with 7 bases between. The CDR3: CASSYDSYEQYF. As DNA, the CDR3 is TGTGCCAGCAGCTATGACAGCTACGAGCAGTACTTC.

This clone turned up a few times. The gene calls are TRBV21-1 and TRBJ2-7; the table's D call TRBD2 went unverified against the DNA. TRBV21-1 has pseudogene status. The CDR3 has 15 amino acids. This CDR3 is CASSTGGGAYYEQYF. CDR3 nucleotide sequence: TGTGCCAGCAGCACGGGCGGGGGAGCTTACTACGAGCAGTACTTC.

The chain links TRBV10-2 to TRBJ1-4; possibly TRBD1 for D (6 bases). Between the trimmed V and J ends, which lost 6 bases and 4 bases, there was a span of 9 bases. Germline V gene sequence: CDR1 WSHSY, CDR2 SAAADI. The CDR3 loop spans 13 amino acids. The CDR3 DNA reads as TGCGCCAGCAGACAGGGCTTTAATGAAAAACTGTTTTTT. This translates into CASRQGFNEKLFF.

The rearrangement uses TRBV12-5 and TRBJ2-2; TRBD1 aligns across 9 bases. J gave up 4 bases and V 4 bases, and 7 bases lay outside the gene matches. Germline loops: CDR1 LGHNT, CDR2 FRNRAP. CDR3 length: 16 amino acids. The CDR3 region has the DNA TGTGCTAGTGGTTGGGGGACAGGGTCCGGCACCGGGGAGCTGTTTTTT. Its translation is CASGWGTGSGTGELFF.

This clone was counted between two and nine times. The rearrangement links TRBV30 to TRBJ1-2; D is undetermined. This CDR3 region has 12 residues. Looked up from germline, CDR1 is GTSNPN and CDR2 is SVGIG (reference sequence). V was shortened by 0 bases and J by 6 bases, with 8 bases between the two germline ends. The CDR3 region has the DNA TGTGCCTGGAGTGTACTCGGAGATGGCTACACCTTC. Encoded protein: CAWSVLGDGYTF.

The genes are TRBV30 and TRBJ1-3; D unresolved. Germline V gene sequence: CDR1 GTSNPN, CDR2 SVGIG (reference sequence). The CDR3 has 15 amino acids. Trimming shortened V by 3 bases and J by 0 bases, and 12 bases separated the two germline ends. The DNA for the CDR3 is TGTGCCTGGAGATCGACCGGCACCTCTGGAAACACCATATATTTT. Its translation: CAWRSTGTSGNTIYF.

V usage is TRBV6-1 and J usage is TRBJ1-5; no clear D. Trimming took off 3 bases at V and 0 bases at J, with 9 bases between the two ends. The germline V gene has CDR1 MNHNS and CDR2 SASEGT. The CDR3 has 15 amino acids. DNA of the CDR3: TGTGCCAGCAGTGAGGGAGACGATAGCAATCAGCCCCAGCATTTT. Translated, it gives CASSEGDDSNQPQHF.

The rearrangement uses TRBV25-1 and TRBJ2-3, with D perhaps TRBD1 or TRBD2 (5 bases each). The CDR3 loop spans 15 amino acids. Deletions cut 5 bases from V and 2 bases from J, with 14 bases between. The V gene's germline CDR1 is MGHDK and CDR2 SYGVNS. The CDR3: CASSPSRGSTDTQYF. CDR3 DNA sequence: TGTGCCAGCAGTCCATCACGGGGCTCCACAGATACGCAGTATTTT.

The chain joins TRBV5-1 to TRBJ2-5, with D perhaps matching TRBD1 (5 bases). This CDR3 region has 15 residues. V lost 6 bases, J lost 0 bases, and 15 bases lay in between. Germline V gene sequence: CDR1 SGHRS, CDR2 YFSETQ. The CDR3 sequence is CASTPVAGYQETQYF. The CDR3 bases are TGCGCCAGCACCCCCGTGGCAGGGTACCAAGAGACCCAGTACTTC.

The DNA of the CDR3 is TGCGCCAGCAGCTCCTACAACTACGAGCAGTACTTC. Translated, it gives CASSSYNYEQYF. V and J are TRBV5-1 and TRBJ2-7; D is ambiguous. Trimming removed 3 bases at V and 3 bases at J, with 7 bases between. CDR1 and CDR2 (germline): SGHRS, YFSETQ. CDR3 length: 12 amino acids.

The CDR3 is CASSSSGSGGHEQYF. The CDR3 DNA follows: TGTGCCAGCAGCTCCTCGGGGAGCGGGGGACACGAGCAGTACTTC. The chain has TRBV5-6 and TRBJ2-7; 8 bases map to TRBD2. V was pared by 3 bases and J by 5 bases, with 10 bases of the junction left unmatched. This CDR3 comprises 15 residues. The germline V gene has CDR1 SGHDT and CDR2 YYEEEE.

CDR3 amino acids: CASSLRQGDNQPQHF. CDR3 coding DNA: TGTGCCAGCAGCTTGCGGCAGGGGGACAATCAGCCCCAGCATTTT. The rearrangement links TRBV11-2 to TRBJ1-5; TRBD1 agrees at 7 bases. Trimming removed 3 bases from V and 3 bases from J; junction bases left unmatched: 5. Germline V gene lookup returns CDR1 SGHAT and CDR2 FQNNGV. The CDR3 spans 15 residues.

The chain has TRBV10-2 and TRBJ2-7; 12 positions agree with TRBD1. The V gene's germline CDR1 is WSHSY and CDR2 SAAADI. This CDR3 comprises 17 residues. Trimming at V came to 6 bases and at J to 5 bases, leaving 14 bases not matched to a gene. CDR3 DNA: TGCGCCAGCAGCCTTTTTACACCGGGACAGGGGGCCGACGAGCAGTACTTC. This gives the protein CASSLFTPGQGADEQYF.

This clone is large by share. The V gene is TRBV19, the J gene TRBJ2-1, with D perhaps matching TRBD2 (6 bases). The CDR3 runs to 15 residues. With 3 bases removed from V and 2 bases from J, the gap between germline ends came to 11 bases. Germline loops: CDR1 LNHDA, CDR2 SQIVND (reference sequence). Here the CDR3 DNA reads TGTGCCAGTAGTATTGTTAGCGGCCCCTACAATGAGCAGTTCTTC. This sequence encodes CASSIVSGPYNEQFF.

The CDR3 nucleotides read TGCGCCAGCAGCCTAGCACCGTTTGAGGATTCACCCCTCCACTTT. This encodes CASSLAPFEDSPLHF. This sequence joins TRBV5-1 and TRBJ1-6; the D is unclear. Germline CDR1 is SGHRS and CDR2 is YFSETQ. This CDR3 is 15 amino acids long. Deletions cut 4 bases from V and 8 bases from J, with 16 bases between.

This chain joins TRBV18 and TRBJ1-1, with a possible D match to TRBD1 (6 bases). Germline CDR1 is KGHSH and CDR2 is LQKENI. The CDR3 runs 13 residues. The V gene lost 3 bases and the J gene lost 1 base, with 6 bases spanning the gap. The CDR3 DNA sequence: TGTGCCAGCTCACCGGGACAGAACACTGAAGCTTTCTTT. Protein: CASSPGQNTEAFF.

The chain combines TRBV9 with TRBJ2-3; 15 bases are a match to TRBD2. The CDR3 is made up of 17 amino acids. The V gene end was trimmed by 3 bases and the J gene end by 4 bases; junction bases not matched to a gene: 6. Germline values: CDR1 SGDLS, CDR2 YYNGEE. In DNA, the CDR3 is TGTGCCAGCAGCGCATTCGGACTAGCGGGGGGGCCAGATACGCAGTATTTT. It encodes CASSAFGLAGGPDTQYF.

This clone has just a few counts. The chain joins TRBV10-3 to TRBJ1-2; D uncertain. Germline values: CDR1 ENHRY, CDR2 SYGVKD. This CDR3 is built from 14 residues. Trimming removed 3 bases at V and 2 bases at J, with 10 bases between. The CDR3 loop is CAISENTQNYGYTF. The CDR3 DNA is TGTGCCATCAGTGAAAACACTCAGAACTATGGCTACACCTTC.

The V call is TRBV5-3, the J call TRBJ1-4; D is undetermined. TRBV5-3 is annotated as an ORF whose role is uncertain. V lost 0 bases and J 3 bases, leaving 9 bases between the germline ends. The CDR3 covers 15 residues. The CDR3 region is CARSLGSQPNEKLFF. In DNA form, the CDR3 reads TGTGCCAGAAGCTTGGGGTCACAGCCTAATGAAAAACTGTTTTTT.

This clone was counted only a few times. V and J are TRBV4-1 and TRBJ1-2, with 7 bases that match TRBD1. Germline assignment: CDR1 MGHRA and CDR2 YSYEKL. The V gene end was trimmed by 4 bases and the J gene end by 4 bases; junction bases not matched to a gene: 3. This CDR3 region has 13 residues. The chain's CDR3 is CASSPRQGYGYTF. CDR3 in DNA: TGCGCCAGCAGCCCTCGACAGGGCTATGGCTACACCTTC.

The chain links TRBV6-1 to TRBJ1-6; D perhaps matches TRBD1 (5 bases). This CDR3 contains 15 residues. V was shortened by 4 bases and J by 10 bases, with 17 bases between the two germline ends. Germline CDR1 is MNHNS and CDR2 is SASEGT. DNA of the CDR3: TGTGCCAGCAGTGTTCACCAACCAGGGAGCTCACCCCTCCACTTT. Protein: CASSVHQPGSSPLHF.

The chain links TRBV4-1 to TRBJ2-1; D unresolved. The CDR3 covers 14 residues. Germline V gene sequence: CDR1 MGHRA, CDR2 YSYEKL. V shed 5 bases and J shed 0 bases, with 8 bases lying between them. The CDR3 DNA sequence: TGCGCCAGCAGCGACTGGAGCTCCTACAATGAGCAGTTCTTC. Translated: CASSDWSSYNEQFF.

V and J are TRBV11-2 and TRBJ2-1, with D perhaps TRBD2 (6 bases). There are 15 residues in the CDR3. V was shortened by 5 bases and J by 6 bases, with 17 bases between the two germline ends. CDR1 and CDR2 from the germline V gene are SGHAT and FQNNGV. The CDR3 nucleotides are TGTGCCAGCAGCCGGGGGTTTCTCCTGGCCAATGAGCAGTTCTTC. Residues: CASSRGFLLANEQFF.

The chain recombines TRBV30 with TRBJ2-1, with 11 nucleotides matching TRBD1. CDR3 length: 15 amino acids. With 4 bases clipped from V and 7 bases from J, the junction kept 9 bases outside the gene matches. Germline V CDR1 and CDR2: GTSNPN, SVGIG (reference sequence). For the CDR3, the DNA is TGTGCCTGGACCCCCCGGGACAGGGGGTCGAATGAGCAGTTCTTC. The encoded protein is CAWTPRDRGSNEQFF.

This sequence joins TRBV7-9 and TRBJ1-6; a possible D gene is TRBD1 (5 bases). Germline CDR1 and CDR2: SEHNR and FQNEAQ (reference sequence). The CDR3 totals 14 residues. Trimming removed 5 bases from V and 10 bases from J, with 15 bases in between. CDR3 coding DNA: TGTGCCAGCAGCCCCCCGGGGACCTCCTCACCCCTCCACTTT. Its translation: CASSPPGTSSPLHF.

The table lists this clone with a few counts. This chain joins TRBV10-2 and TRBJ1-6; 9 bases align to TRBD1. Trimming removed 8 bases from V and 10 bases from J; junction bases left unmatched: 12. This CDR3 has 15 residues. Germline CDR1 WSHSY, CDR2 SAAADI. The CDR3 DNA follows: TGCGCCAGCTCACTGGGACAGGGTTTAGGGTCACCCCTCCACTTT. Protein: CASSLGQGLGSPLHF.

V and J are TRBV18 and TRBJ1-3; no clear D. CDR1 is KGHSH, CDR2 LQKENI, per germline. This CDR3 region has 15 residues. Trimming took off 4 bases at V and 0 bases at J, with 10 bases between the two ends. This CDR3 reads CASSQGPGSGNTIYF. The CDR3 nucleotides read TGTGCCAGCTCACAGGGCCCAGGCTCTGGAAACACCATATATTTT.

The V gene is TRBV18, the J gene TRBJ2-1, with 8 bases lining up with TRBD1. This CDR3 spans 14 amino acids. V shed 6 bases and J 6 bases; nucleotides not matched to a gene: 7. Germline V lookup: CDR1 KGHSH, CDR2 LQKENI. CDR3 in DNA: TGTGCCAGCTCCGGTTCCGGGACAGGCAATGAGCAGTTCTTC. This encodes CASSGSGTGNEQFF.